This TCR beta chain was profiled in a study of T cell repertoires in cytomegalovirus infection. Via MiXCR, TCRdb re-called the reads, giving one row per CDR3 protein. The sample has about 740,000 distinct CDR3 sequences, 33% seen once. Details on this clonotype: Its antigen is not known.

Study conclusions and caveats: Summed frequency of public TCR beta families distinguished CMV carriers with the relevant HLA.

This CDR3 region has 12 residues. Trimming stripped 6 bases from V and 10 bases from J, with 12 bases between. The sequence was collected from a human donor in good health (CMV status not recorded). Some clones in this sample may be carry-over from other donors' samples. This specimen consisted of cultured PBMCs, obtained from culture after CMV antigen stimulation. The chain uses TRBV12-3 or TRBV12-4 and TRBJ1-4; the D is unclear. The CDR3 DNA sequence: TGTGCCAGCAGCCAAGGAGGCGGAAAACTGTTTTTT. As protein: CASSQGGGKLFF.